Here is one TCR beta chain with its context. This clone appeared a single time. Its antigen is still unknown. Base qualities are not at hand, and no much larger clone is one base apart. This sample is part of a study of blood T cell repertoires in COVID-19 (TCRdb year 2020). Background for the entire study: Recovered participants in ImmuneRACE Cohort 3 were defined by two consecutive negative NP/OP PCR tests, clearance by a healthcare professional, or resolution of symptoms. A de-identified subject ID, COVID-19 status, age in years and sex were almost always included in the sample metadata. The repertoires were released in a freely available public database meant as a resource for research on the immune response to SARS-CoV-2. Collaborator samples came from the United States, Italy and Spain and covered acute and convalescent phases of COVID-19. The material from the prospective study consisted of cDNA or gDNA derived from T cells, B-cell-depleted T cells, or PBMCs. The samples were drawn from the first 160 participants of the ongoing ImmuneRACE study and from about 1,200 subjects provided by 6 global collaborators. Deeply sampled blood TCRbeta repertoires from subjects exposed to, actively infected with, or recovered from COVID-19 were included in the dataset. Where HLA class I and class II types were available, the types were taken from metadata supplied by the sample provider, not from assay-based typing. The paper's findings and limits, for the study overall: The amount of clinical and demographic metadata varied by source and participant and was provided uncurated.

TCRbeta CDR3 regions were amplified from genomic DNA by means of the immunoSEQ Assay, a bias-controlled multiplex PCR. Regarding the original processing steps: The number of nucleated cells in each sample was estimated by amplification of reference gene primers within the assay. Sequence reads were collapsed and filtered to measure the absolute abundance of every unique TCRbeta CDR3 rearrangement. For each sample, productive Simpson clonality was calculated by taking the square root of Simpson's diversity index across productive rearrangements. Imported from immuneACCESS, the table was reduced by TCRdb to in-frame sequences with V and J called. These copies leave out some clones; in studies compared against another copy, an unresolved V gene accounts for under half, and the cause of the remainder is not known. V, J and clone size derive from that table, while D and trimming were established from the DNA sequence. Counted in this sample were 200,000 or so clones; 80% to 90% of them appeared once. 7% to 7.5% of the sample belongs to the ten largest clones.

CDR1 and CDR2 are read off the germline V gene (reference sequence) as LNHNV and YYDKDF. Deletion took 0 bases off V and 1 base off J, with a span of 5 bases between the germline ends. Counted from cysteine to phenylalanine, this CDR3 has 14 amino acids. Just CDR3 DNA is preserved here, 42 bases in frame from base 1. Participants in the prospective study were enrolled through a virtual design, were aged roughly 18 to 100 years, and lived in 24 United States geographic areas. In the prospective study, cohorts were assigned on the basis of participant-reported clinical history obtained from a screening survey and a study questionnaire. Each participant in the prospective study had whole blood, serum and a nasopharyngeal or oropharyngeal swab collected by mobile phlebotomists. Additional blood draws and questionnaires over an approximately two-month period could optionally be provided by prospective study participants. Prospective study blood samples were shipped either frozen or at room temperature before DNA extraction.

This sequence was found in a young man in a cohort exposed to, infected with or recovered from COVID-19 (not recorded which). This chain is built from TRBV15 and TRBJ2-3, with the D gene not clear enough to name. Sequencing was carried out using PBMCs or T cells enriched from blood (not recorded which). CDR3 protein: CATSRDPGTDTQYF. The DNA sequence reads TGTGCCACCAGCAGAGATCCGGGCACAGATACGCAGTATTTT.